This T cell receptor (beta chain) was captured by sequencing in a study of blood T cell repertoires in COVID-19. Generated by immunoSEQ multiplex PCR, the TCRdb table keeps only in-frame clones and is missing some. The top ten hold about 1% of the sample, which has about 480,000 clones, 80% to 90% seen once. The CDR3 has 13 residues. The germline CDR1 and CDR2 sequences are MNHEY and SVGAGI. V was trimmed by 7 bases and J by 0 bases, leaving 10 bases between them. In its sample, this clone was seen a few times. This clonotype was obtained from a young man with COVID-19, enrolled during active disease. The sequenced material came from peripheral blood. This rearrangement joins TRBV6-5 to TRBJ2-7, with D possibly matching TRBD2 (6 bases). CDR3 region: CASTEGGSYEQYF. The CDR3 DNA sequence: TGTGCCAGCACCGAGGGAGGCTCCTACGAGCAGTACTTC.